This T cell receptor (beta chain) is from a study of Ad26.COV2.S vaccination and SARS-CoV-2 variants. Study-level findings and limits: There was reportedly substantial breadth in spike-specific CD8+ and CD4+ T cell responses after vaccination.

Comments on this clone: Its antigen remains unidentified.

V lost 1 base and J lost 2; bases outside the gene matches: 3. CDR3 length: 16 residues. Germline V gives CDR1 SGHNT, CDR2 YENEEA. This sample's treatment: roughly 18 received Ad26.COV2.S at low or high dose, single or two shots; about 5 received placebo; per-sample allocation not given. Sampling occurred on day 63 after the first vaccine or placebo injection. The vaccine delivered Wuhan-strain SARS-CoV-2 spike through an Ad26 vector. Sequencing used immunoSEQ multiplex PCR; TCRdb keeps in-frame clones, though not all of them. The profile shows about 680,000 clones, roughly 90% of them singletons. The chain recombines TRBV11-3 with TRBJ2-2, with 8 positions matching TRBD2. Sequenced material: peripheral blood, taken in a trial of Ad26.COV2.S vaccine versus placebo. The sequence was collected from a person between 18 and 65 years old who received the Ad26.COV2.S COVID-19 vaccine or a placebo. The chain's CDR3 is CASSLVGLANTGELFF. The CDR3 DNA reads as TGTGCCAGCAGCTTAGTAGGACTAGCTAACACCGGGGAGCTGTTTTTT.